The 5 T cell receptor beta chains in this list originate from one sample, sequenced in a study of T cells after yellow fever vaccination. TCRdb re-called the 5' RACE reads with MiXCR, one entry per CDR3 protein. The sample has under 550,000 distinct CDR3 sequences, just over 20% seen once. Sample: PBMCs, taken around 3 weeks after the first yellow fever vaccination. The source is a man in his late teens or twenties who received the YFV17D yellow fever vaccine.

In its sample, this clonotype was seen a few times. The V call is TRBV11-2, the J call TRBJ1-2; a possible D gene is TRBD1 (5 bases). Germline loops: CDR1 SGHAT, CDR2 FQNNGV. The CDR3 is 15 amino acids. The V end lost 0 bases, the J end lost 2 bases, and 10 bases lay between the germline ends. CDR3 protein: CASSLDLGPNYGYTF. Here the CDR3 DNA reads TGTGCCAGCAGCTTAGATCTGGGACCGAACTATGGCTACACCTTC. Based on the CDR3 plus reference TRBV11-2 and TRBJ1-2, the full variable domain is EAGVAQSPRYKIIEKRQSVAFWCNPISGHATLYWYQQILGQGPKLLIQFQNNGVVDDSQLPKDRFSAERLKGVDSTLKIQPAKLEDSAVYLCASSLDLGPNYGYTFGSGTRLTVV.

V is TRBV12-3 or TRBV12-4 and J is TRBJ1-2, with a tentative D call TRBD1 (5 bases). Trimming pared 6 bases from V and 2 bases from J, leaving 19 bases between. The CDR3 sequence is 16 residues long. The CDR3 nucleotides read TGTGCCAGCAGCCCGATCCTACAGGATTTAAACTATGGCTACACCTTC. It yields the protein CASSPILQDLNYGYTF.

This chain joins TRBV27 and TRBJ2-3, with unresolved D. Germline V gene sequence: CDR1 MNHEY, CDR2 SMNVEV (reference sequence). This CDR3 comprises 14 residues. The V end lost 4 bases, the J end lost 6 bases, and 14 bases lay between the germline ends. CDR3 sequence: CASSSDGLADTQYF. CDR3 DNA: TGTGCCAGCAGTTCCGACGGTTTGGCTGATACGCAGTATTTT.

CDR3 loop: CATSAQGVDSPLHF. Written as DNA, the CDR3 is TGTGCCACCAGTGCCCAGGGTGTGGATTCACCCCTCCACTTT. This sequence joins TRBV24-1 and TRBJ1-6, with a weak D call TRBD1 (5 bases). This CDR3 comprises 14 residues. Per germline, CDR1 KGHDR and CDR2 SFDVKD. V lost 5 bases and J lost 8, with 12 bases in between.

In this sample, this clonotype turned up a few times. This chain joins TRBV7-9 and TRBJ1-1, with D perhaps TRBD1 (5 bases). There are 13 residues in the CDR3. V was cut by 3 bases and J by 9 bases, with 14 bases left in between. Germline CDR1 and CDR2: SEHNR and FQNEAQ (reference sequence). CDR3 DNA sequence: TGTGCCAGCAGCTTGGCGGGACTTTTCCAAGCTTTCTTT. It translates to CASSLAGLFQAFF.